The text below deals with one TCR beta chain. Its antigen is currently unknown. This sample stems from a study of shared clonotypes between healthy human individuals. TCRdb's table, derived via immunoSEQ multiplex PCR, lists solely in-frame clones and lacks some. The sample consists of 630,000 or so clones, 95% to 98% of them appearing once. General study points: The authors sampled blood alone, and tissue repertoires likely differ. The expectation was that sequencing depth would affect clonotype sharing among donors.

Only CD45RO-negative cells positively selected for CCR7 counted as naive CD8 cells, so terminally differentiated effector memory CD45RA+ cells were excluded. Trimming at V came to 5 bases and at J to 6 bases, leaving 11 bases not matched to a gene. The CDR3 loop spans 14 amino acids. Germline V gives CDR1 SQVTM, CDR2 ANQGSEA. Sequencing used naive CD8+ T cells sorted from blood. This clonotype was sampled from a man aged 30-40 years in good health. The V and J genes are TRBV29-1 and TRBJ2-3, with 7 bases identical to TRBD2. The CDR3 loop reads CSVYRREVLDTQYF. The CDR3 DNA sequence: TGCAGCGTTTACCGCCGGGAGGTATTGGATACGCAGTATTTT.